This T cell receptor beta chain derives from a study of T cell repertoires in aging, cancer and after chemotherapy. Study-wide background: Millions of TCR reads were in the whole dataset.

TRB rearrangements spanning V, D and J were amplified using mixed TRB-A/B primers. TCRdb independently ran MiXCR on the multiplex PCR reads; one entry per CDR3 protein. The sample comprises more than 1,500 distinct CDR3 sequences, roughly 55% of which are singletons, and roughly four fifths rests with the top ten. This clonotype was seen only once. Its antigen is as yet unknown. The CDR3 sequence is 14 residues long. CDR1 is LNHNV, CDR2 YYDKDF, per germline (reference sequence). V lost 9 bases, J lost 3 bases, and 4 bases stayed unmatched. General observations from the study: Loss of evenness, beyond lost richness, contributed to age-related TCR diversity decline in cancer patients. Untreated cancer patients had significantly lower blood TCR diversity than age-matched healthy donors.

Amplification of TCR beta used genomic DNA extracted from peripheral blood. The clonotype comes from a human donor with a blood cancer. This sequence joins TRBV15 and TRBJ2-2; 10 bases fit TRBD2. The sequenced material came from blood. The CDR3 DNA reads as TGTGCCACAGCCCTAGCGGGAGACACCGGGGAGCTGTTTTTT. Its protein product is CATALAGDTGELFF.